This TCR beta chain is from a study of cytomegalovirus exposure and HLA in healthy donors. About the research overall: About 179 million T cells yielded 117 million unique TCR beta sequences in earlier analysis. Findings of the study overall: Analyses of presence/absence relied on an assumption of roughly uniform sequencing depth across donors. For cytomegalovirus status, the classifier reportedly gave diagnoses with high specificity and sensitivity.

To note about this clone: The antigen is unknown.

This CDR3 comprises 13 residues. CDR1 is KGHSH and CDR2 is LQKENI in the germline V gene. Trimming cost V 6 bases and J 0 bases, with 8 bases left between them. The primer mix had 60 Vbeta and 13 Jbeta primers. TCRdb's copy holds only in-frame clones and misses some; the assay was immunoSEQ multiplex PCR. The sample includes under 100,000 clones, roughly 73% of them seen just once. The sample comprised PBMCs. The V and J genes are TRBV18 and TRBJ1-1, with D possibly being TRBD1 (5 bases). The receptor was isolated from a boy aged 10-17 years in good health and CMV-seronegative. The CDR3 DNA reads TGTGCCAGCTCCGAGGACATGAACACTGAAGCTTTCTTT. Protein sequence: CASSEDMNTEAFF.